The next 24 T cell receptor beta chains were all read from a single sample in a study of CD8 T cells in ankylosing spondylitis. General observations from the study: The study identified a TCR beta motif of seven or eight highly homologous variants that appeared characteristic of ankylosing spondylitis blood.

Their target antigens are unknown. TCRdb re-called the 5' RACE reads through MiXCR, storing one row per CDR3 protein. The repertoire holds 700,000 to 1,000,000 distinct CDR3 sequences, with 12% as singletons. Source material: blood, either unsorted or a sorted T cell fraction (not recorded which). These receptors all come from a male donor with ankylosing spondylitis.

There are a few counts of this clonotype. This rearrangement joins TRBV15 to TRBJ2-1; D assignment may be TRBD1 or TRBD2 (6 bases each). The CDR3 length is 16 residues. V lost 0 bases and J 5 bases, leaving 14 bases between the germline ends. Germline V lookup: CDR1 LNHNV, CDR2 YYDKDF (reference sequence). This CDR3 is CATSRDQGRWDNEQFF. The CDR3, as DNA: TGTGCCACCAGCAGAGATCAGGGGAGGTGGGACAATGAGCAGTTCTTC.

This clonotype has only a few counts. The CDR3 DNA reads TGTGCCAGCAGACCGAACAGGGATGTGGGCTATGGCTACACCTTC. This translates into CASRPNRDVGYGYTF. This rearrangement joins TRBV27 to TRBJ1-2; D is possibly TRBD1 (6 bases). The germline V and J ends were trimmed by 6 bases and 4 bases, with 18 bases remaining between them. CDR3 length: 15 amino acids. Looked up from germline, CDR1 is MNHEY and CDR2 is SMNVEV (reference sequence).

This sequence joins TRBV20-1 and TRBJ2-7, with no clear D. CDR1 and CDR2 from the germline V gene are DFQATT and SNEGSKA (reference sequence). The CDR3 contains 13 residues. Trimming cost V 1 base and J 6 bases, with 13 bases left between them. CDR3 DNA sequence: TGCAGTGCTAGAGGGGGTTTCCTATCCGAGCAGTACTTC. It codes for CSARGGFLSEQYF.

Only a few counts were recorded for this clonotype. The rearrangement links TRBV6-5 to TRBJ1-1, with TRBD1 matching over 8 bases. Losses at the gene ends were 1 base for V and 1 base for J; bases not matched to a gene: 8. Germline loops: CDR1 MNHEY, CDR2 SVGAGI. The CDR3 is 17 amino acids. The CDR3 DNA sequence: TGTGCCAGCAGTTACTATAGGGCAGGGGGCCGGAACACTGAAGCTTTCTTT. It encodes CASSYYRAGGRNTEAFF.

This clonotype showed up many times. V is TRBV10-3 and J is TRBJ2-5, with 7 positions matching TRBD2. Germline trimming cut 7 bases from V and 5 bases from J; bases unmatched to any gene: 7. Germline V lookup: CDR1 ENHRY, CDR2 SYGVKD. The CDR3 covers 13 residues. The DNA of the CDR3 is TGTGCCATCACCCCTGGGGGGGACGAGACCCAGTACTTC. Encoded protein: CAITPGGDETQYF.

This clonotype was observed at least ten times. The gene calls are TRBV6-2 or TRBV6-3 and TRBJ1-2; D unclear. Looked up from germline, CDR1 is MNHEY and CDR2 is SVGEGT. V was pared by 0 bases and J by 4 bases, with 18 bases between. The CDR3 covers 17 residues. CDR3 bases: TGTGCCAGCAGTTACTCGAGAAATACGGCTCCGGGCTATGGCTACACCTTC. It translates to CASSYSRNTAPGYGYTF.

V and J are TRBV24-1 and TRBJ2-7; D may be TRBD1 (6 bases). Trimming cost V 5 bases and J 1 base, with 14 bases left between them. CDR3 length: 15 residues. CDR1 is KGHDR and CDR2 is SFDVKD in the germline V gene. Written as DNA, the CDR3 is TGTGCCACCAGTGGCCCCCCAGGGACATCCTACGAGCAGTACTTC. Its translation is CATSGPPGTSYEQYF.

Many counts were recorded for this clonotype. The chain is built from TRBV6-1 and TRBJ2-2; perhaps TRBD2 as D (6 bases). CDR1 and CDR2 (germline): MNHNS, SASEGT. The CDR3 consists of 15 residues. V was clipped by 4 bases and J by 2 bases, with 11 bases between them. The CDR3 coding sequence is TGTGCCAGCAGTGGTCGGGACTCTAACACCGGGGAGCTGTTTTTT. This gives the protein CASSGRDSNTGELFF.

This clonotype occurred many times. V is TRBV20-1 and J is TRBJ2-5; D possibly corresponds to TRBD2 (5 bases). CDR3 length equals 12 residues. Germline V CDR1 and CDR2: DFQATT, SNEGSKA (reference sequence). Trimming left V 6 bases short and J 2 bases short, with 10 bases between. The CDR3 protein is CSAGRLQETQYF. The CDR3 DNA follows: TGCAGTGCAGGGAGACTTCAAGAGACCCAGTACTTC.

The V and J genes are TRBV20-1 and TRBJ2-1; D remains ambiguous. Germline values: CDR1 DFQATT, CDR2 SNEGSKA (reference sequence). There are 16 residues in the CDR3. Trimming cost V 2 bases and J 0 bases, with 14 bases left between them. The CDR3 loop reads CSARMSDPSSYNEQFF. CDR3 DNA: TGCAGTGCTAGAATGTCTGACCCGAGCTCCTACAATGAGCAGTTCTTC.

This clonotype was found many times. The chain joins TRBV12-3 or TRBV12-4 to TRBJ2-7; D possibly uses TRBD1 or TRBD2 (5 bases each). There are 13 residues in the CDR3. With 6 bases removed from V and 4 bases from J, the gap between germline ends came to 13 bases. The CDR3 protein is CASSPGPGYEQYF. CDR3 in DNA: TGTGCCAGCAGCCCGGGACCCGGATACGAGCAGTACTTC.

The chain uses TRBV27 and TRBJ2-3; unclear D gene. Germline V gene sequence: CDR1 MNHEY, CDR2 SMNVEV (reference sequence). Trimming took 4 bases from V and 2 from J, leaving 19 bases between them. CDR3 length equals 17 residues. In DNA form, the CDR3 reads TGTGCCAGCAGTTCCCGTTTGTTGCGGCGGTCCACAGATACGCAGTATTTT. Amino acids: CASSSRLLRRSTDTQYF.

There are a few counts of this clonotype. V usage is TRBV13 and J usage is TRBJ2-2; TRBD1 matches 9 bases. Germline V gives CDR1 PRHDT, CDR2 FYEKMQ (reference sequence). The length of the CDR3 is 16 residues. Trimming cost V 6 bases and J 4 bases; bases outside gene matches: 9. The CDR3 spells CASRPRTGVVTGELFF. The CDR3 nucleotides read TGTGCCAGCAGGCCTAGGACAGGGGTGGTCACCGGGGAGCTGTTTTTT.

The chain's CDR3 is CASIPRFPGYNEQFF. In DNA form, the CDR3 reads TGTGCCAGCATTCCCCGGTTTCCCGGGTACAATGAGCAGTTCTTC. The gene calls are TRBV6-1 and TRBJ2-1; unclear D gene. This CDR3 has 15 amino acids. The germline V gene encodes CDR1 MNHNS and CDR2 SASEGT. Trimming shortened V by 7 bases and J by 4 bases, and 17 bases separated the two germline ends.

CDR3 in amino acids: CASSSLGQGGYNEQFF. The CDR3 nucleotides read TGTGCCAGCAGTTCATTGGGACAGGGAGGCTACAATGAGCAGTTCTTC. This chain joins TRBV6-5 and TRBJ2-1; 9 positions agree with TRBD1. The CDR3 consists of 16 residues. Trimming at V came to 4 bases and at J to 3 bases, leaving 7 bases not matched to a gene. The germline CDR1 and CDR2 sequences are MNHEY and SVGAGI.

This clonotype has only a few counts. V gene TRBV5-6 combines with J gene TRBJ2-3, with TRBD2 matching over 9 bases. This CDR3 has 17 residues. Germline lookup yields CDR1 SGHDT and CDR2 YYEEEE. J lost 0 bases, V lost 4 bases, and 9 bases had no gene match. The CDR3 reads CASSHGTSYGSTDTQYF. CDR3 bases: TGTGCCAGCAGCCACGGGACTAGCTATGGCAGCACAGATACGCAGTATTTT.

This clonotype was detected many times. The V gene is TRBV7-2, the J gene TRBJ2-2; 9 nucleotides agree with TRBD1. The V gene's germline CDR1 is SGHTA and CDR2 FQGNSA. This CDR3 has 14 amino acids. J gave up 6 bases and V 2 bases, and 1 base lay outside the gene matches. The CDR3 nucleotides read TGTGCCAGCAGCTTAAGACAGGGGGCCGGGGAGCTGTTTTTT. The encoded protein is CASSLRQGAGELFF.

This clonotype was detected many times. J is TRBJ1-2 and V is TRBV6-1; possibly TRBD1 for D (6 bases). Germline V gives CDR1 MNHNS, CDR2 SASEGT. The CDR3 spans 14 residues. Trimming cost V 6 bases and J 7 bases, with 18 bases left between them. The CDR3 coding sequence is TGTGCCAGCAGCACGACAGGCCCTGGGTCTGGCTACACCTTC. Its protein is CASSTTGPGSGYTF.

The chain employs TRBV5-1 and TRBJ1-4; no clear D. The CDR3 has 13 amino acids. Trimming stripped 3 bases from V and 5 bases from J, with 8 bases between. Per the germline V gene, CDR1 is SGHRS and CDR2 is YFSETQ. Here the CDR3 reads CASSSRKNEKLFF. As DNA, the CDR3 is TGCGCCAGCAGCTCGCGCAAGAATGAAAAACTGTTTTTT.

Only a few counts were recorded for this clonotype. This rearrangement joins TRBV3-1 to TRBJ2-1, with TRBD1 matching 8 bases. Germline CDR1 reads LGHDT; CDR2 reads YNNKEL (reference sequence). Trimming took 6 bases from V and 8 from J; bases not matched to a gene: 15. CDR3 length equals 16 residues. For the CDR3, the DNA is TGTGCCAGCAGTCGAAGAAGACAGGGGACCTGGGATGAGCAGTTCTTC. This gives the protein CASSRRRQGTWDEQFF.

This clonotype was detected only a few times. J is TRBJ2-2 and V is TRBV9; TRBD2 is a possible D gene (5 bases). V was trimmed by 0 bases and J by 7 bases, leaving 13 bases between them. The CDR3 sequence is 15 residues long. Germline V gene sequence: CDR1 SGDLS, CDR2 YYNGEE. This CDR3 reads CASSVGGLVVGELFF. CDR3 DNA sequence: TGTGCCAGCAGCGTAGGAGGGTTAGTGGTCGGGGAGCTGTTTTTT. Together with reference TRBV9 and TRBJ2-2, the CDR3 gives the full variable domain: DSGVTQTPKHLITATGQRVTLRCSPRSGDLSVYWYQQSLDQGLQFLIQYYNGEERAKGNILERFSAQQFPDLHSELNLSSLELGDSALYFCASSVGGLVVGELFFGEGSRLTVL.

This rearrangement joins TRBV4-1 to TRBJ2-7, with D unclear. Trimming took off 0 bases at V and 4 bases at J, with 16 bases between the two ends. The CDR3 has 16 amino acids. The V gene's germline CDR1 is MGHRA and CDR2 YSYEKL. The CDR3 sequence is CASSQDHGSRRYEQYF. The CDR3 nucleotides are TGCGCCAGCAGCCAAGATCATGGCTCCAGGAGATACGAGCAGTACTTC.

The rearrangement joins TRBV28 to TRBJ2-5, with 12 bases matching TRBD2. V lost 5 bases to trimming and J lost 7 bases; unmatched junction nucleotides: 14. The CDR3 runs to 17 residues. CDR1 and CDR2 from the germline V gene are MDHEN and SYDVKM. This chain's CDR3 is CASSPRPLAGGRWTQYF. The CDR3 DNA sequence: TGTGCCAGCAGTCCTCGTCCCCTAGCGGGGGGGCGGTGGACCCAGTACTTC.

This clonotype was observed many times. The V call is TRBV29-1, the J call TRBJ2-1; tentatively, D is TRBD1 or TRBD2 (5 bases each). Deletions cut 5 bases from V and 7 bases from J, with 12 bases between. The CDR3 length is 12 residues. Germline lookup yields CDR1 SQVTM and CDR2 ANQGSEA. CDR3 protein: CSVWGLGNEQFF. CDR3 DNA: TGCAGCGTTTGGGGGTTGGGTAATGAGCAGTTCTTC.